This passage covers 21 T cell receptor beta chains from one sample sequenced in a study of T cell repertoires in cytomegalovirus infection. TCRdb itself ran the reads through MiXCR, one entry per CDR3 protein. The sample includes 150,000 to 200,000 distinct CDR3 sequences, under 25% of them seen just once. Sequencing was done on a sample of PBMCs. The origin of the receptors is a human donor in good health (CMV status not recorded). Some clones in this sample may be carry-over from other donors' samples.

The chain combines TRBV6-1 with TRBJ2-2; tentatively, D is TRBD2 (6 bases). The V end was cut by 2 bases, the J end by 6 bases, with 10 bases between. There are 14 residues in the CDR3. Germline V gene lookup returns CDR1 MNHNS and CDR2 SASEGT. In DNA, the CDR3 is TGTGCCAGCAGTGAACACGGAGGGCCCGGGGAGCTGTTTTTT. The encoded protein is CASSEHGGPGELFF.

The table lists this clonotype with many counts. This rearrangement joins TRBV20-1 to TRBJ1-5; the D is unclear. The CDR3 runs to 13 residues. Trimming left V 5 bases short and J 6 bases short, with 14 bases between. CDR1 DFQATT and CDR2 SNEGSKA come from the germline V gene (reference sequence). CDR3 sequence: CSAWVDSGQPQHF. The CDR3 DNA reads TGCAGTGCTTGGGTCGATAGCGGTCAGCCCCAGCATTTT.

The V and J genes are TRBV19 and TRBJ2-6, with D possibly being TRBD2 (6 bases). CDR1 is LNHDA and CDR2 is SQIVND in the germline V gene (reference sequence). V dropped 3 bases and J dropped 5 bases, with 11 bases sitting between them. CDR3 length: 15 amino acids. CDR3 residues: CASSISAGRANVLTF. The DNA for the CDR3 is TGTGCCAGTAGTATTTCGGCGGGACGGGCCAACGTCCTGACTTTC. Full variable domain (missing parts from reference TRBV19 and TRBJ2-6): DGGITQSPKYLFRKEGQNVTLSCEQNLNHDAMYWYRQDPGQGLRLIYYSQIVNDFQKGDIAEGYSVSREKKESFPLTVTSAQKNPTAFYLCASSISAGRANVLTFGAGSRLTVL.

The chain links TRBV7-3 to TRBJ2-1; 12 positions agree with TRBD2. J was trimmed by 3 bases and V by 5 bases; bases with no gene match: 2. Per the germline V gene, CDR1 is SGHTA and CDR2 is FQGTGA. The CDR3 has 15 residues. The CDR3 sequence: CASSRLAGDYNEQFF. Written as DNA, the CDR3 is TGTGCCAGCAGCCGACTAGCGGGAGACTACAATGAGCAGTTCTTC.

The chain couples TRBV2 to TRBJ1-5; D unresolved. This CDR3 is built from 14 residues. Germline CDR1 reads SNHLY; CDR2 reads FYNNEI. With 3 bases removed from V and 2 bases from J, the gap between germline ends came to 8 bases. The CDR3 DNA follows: TGTGCCAGCAGTGATAACGGCCGCAATCAGCCCCAGCATTTT. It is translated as CASSDNGRNQPQHF.

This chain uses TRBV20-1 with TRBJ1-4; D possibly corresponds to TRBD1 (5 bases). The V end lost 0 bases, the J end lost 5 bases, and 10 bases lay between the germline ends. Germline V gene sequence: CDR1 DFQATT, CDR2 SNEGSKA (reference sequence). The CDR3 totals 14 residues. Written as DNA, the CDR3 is TGCAGTGCTAGAGACCCGACAGAAAATGAAAAACTGTTTTTT. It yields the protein CSARDPTENEKLFF.

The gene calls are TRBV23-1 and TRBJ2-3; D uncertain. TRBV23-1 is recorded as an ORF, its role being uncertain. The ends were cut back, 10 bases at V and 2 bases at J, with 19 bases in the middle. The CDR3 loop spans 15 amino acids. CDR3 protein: CANLTLCDYTDTQYF. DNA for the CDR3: TGCGCCAACTTAACTCTTTGTGATTACACAGATACGCAGTATTTT.

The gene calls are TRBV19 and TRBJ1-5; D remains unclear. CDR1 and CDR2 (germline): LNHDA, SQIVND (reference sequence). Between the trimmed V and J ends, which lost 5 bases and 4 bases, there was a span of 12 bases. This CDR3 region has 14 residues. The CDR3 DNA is TGTGCCAGTAGTCCTGAAGGGCGGAATCAGCCCCAGCATTTT. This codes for CASSPEGRNQPQHF.

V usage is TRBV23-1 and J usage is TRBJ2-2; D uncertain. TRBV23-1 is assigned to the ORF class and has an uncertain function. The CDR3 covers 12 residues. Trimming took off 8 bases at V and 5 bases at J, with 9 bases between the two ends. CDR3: CASRCSTGELFF. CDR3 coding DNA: TGCGCCAGCCGATGTTCAACCGGGGAGCTGTTTTTT.

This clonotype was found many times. CDR3 sequence reads: CASSLRDLAGDLSYNEQFF. The CDR3 region has the DNA TGTGCCAGCAGCTTACGTGATCTAGCGGGGGATTTATCCTACAATGAGCAGTTCTTC. The chain carries TRBV7-2 and TRBJ2-1, with 10 bases that match TRBD2. Trimming cost V 2 bases and J 1 base; bases outside gene matches: 11. Germline CDR1 is SGHTA and CDR2 is FQGNSA. The CDR3 is 19 amino acids.

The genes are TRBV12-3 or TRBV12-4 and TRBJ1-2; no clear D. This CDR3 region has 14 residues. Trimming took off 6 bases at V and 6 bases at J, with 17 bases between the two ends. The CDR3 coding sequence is TGTGCCAGCAGCCTCGGACGGTCTGGGGATGGCTACACCTTC. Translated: CASSLGRSGDGYTF.

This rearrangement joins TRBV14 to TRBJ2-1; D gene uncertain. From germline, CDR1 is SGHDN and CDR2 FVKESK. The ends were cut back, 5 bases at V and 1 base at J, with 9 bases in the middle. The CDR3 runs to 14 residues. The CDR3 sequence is CASSFRQSYNEQFF. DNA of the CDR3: TGTGCCAGCAGCTTCCGACAATCCTACAATGAGCAGTTCTTC.

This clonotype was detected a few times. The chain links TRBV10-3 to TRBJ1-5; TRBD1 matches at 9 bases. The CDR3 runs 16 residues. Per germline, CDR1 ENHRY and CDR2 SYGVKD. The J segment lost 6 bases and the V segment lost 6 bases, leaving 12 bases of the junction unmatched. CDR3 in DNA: TGTGCCATCAGGGACCCGGACAGGGGAGAAAGTCAGCCCCAGCATTTT. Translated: CAIRDPDRGESQPQHF.

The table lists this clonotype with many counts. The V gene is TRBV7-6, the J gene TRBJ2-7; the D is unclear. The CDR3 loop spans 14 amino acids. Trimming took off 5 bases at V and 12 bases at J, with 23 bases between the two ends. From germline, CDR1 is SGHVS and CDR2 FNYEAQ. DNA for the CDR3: TGTGCCAGCAGCCCCACGGGCATCCCAGGTATGCGGTACTTC. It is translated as CASSPTGIPGMRYF.

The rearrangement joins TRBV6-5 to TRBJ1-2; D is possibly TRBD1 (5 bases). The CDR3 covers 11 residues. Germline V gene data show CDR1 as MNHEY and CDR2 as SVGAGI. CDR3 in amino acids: CASGTVNGYTF. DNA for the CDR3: TGTGCATCCGGGACTGTGAATGGCTACACCTTC.

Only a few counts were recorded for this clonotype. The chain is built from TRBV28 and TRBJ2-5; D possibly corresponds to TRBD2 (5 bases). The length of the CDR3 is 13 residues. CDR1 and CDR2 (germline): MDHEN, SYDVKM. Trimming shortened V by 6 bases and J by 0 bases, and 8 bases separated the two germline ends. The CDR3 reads CASSPTNQETQYF. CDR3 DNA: TGTGCCAGCAGCCCGACTAACCAAGAGACCCAGTACTTC.

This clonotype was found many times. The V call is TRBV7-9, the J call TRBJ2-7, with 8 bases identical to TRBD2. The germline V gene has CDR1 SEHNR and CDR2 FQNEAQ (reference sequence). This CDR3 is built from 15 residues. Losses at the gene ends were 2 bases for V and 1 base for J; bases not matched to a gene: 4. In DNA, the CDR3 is TGTGCCAGCAGCTTAAGCGGGAGCTCGTCCTACGAGCAGTACTTC. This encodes CASSLSGSSSYEQYF.

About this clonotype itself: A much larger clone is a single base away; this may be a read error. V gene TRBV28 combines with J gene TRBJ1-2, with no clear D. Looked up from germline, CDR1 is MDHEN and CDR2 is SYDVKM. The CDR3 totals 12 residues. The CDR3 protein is CAISRWTYGYTF. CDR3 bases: TGTGCCATCAGTCGATGGACCTATGGCTACACCTTC.

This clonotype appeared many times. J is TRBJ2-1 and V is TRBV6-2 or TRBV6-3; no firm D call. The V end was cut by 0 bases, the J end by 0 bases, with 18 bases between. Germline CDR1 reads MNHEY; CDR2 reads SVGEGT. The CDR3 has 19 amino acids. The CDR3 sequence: CASSYSMSGSASSYNEQFF. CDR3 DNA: TGTGCCAGCAGTTACTCGATGAGTGGGTCAGCTAGCTCCTACAATGAGCAGTTCTTC.

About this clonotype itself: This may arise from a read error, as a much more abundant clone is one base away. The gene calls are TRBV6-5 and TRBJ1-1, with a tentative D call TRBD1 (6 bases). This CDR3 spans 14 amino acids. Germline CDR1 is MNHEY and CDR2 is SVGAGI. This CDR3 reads CASRPLDRNTEDFF. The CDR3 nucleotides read TGTGCCAGCAGGCCCCTTGACAGGAACACTGAAGATTTCTTT.

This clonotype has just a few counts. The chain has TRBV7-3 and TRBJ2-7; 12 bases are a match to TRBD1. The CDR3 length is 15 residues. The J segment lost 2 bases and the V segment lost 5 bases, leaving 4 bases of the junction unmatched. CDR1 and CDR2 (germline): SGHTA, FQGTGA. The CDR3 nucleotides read TGTGCCAGCAGCGAGGGGACAGGGGGCACCTACGAGCAGTACTTC. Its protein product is CASSEGTGGTYEQYF.